This is a list of T cell receptor beta chains from one sample in a study of blood T cell repertoires in COVID-19. Sequenced by immunoSEQ multiplex PCR; TCRdb stores in-frame clones only, minus some. In the table there are around 270,000 clones, 80% to 85% of which are singletons. Sequencing was carried out using peripheral blood. These receptors were obtained from a person aged 70 to 80 with COVID-19, enrolled during active disease. Both conserved end residues are part of each CDR3. Each record gives: clone size, J gene, V gene, D gene, CDR3 DNA, CDR3 protein. The D gene is left open where the match is weak. Size is stated for part of the rows, as once, few or many counts, or as a class when the clone is expanded.

. | TRBJ1-2 | TRBV19 | TRBD1 | TGTGCCAGTAGCGGGACAGGGCGAAACTATGGCTACACCTTC | CASSGTGRNYGYTF
. | TRBJ2-7 | TRBV7-2 | TRBD1 | TGTGCCAGCAGCTTAAAGTGGCCCCCGGGACAGGGCTCCTACGAGCAGTACTTC | CASSLKWPPGQGSYEQYF
. | TRBJ1-3 | TRBV7-2 | . | TGTGCCAGCAGCCCCCTCGCTGGCCAACCCTCTGGAAACACCATATATTTT | CASSPLAGQPSGNTIYF
few | TRBJ2-1 | TRBV7-3 | . | TGTGCCAGCAGCTCGACTAGTTCCCACAATGAGCAGTTCTTC | CASSSTSSHNEQFF
. | TRBJ2-5 | TRBV29-1 | TRBD2 | TGCAGCGTAGACGGGACTAGTGCAGCCAAGACCCAGTACTTC | CSVDGTSAAKTQYF
. | TRBJ1-1 | TRBV3-1/TRBV3-2 | . | TGTGCCAGCAGCCAAATGGACAGGAACACTGAAGCTTTCTTT | CASSQMDRNTEAFF
. | TRBJ2-3 | TRBV29-1 | . | TGCAGCGTTGGGCAAGCGGCTACGCAGTATTTT | CSVGQAATQYF
once | TRBJ1-3 | TRBV10-2 | TRBD1 | TGCGCCAGCAGAACAGGGGGTGTCTCTGGAAACACCATATATTTT | CASRTGGVSGNTIYF
. | TRBJ2-1 | TRBV30 | . | TGTGCCTGGAGGCCATCATACTTCCATGAGCAGTTCTTC | CAWRPSYFHEQFF
. | TRBJ1-4 | TRBV5-4 | TRBD1 | TGTGCCAGCAACCGACAGGGGATGGGTGAAAAACTGTTTTTT | CASNRQGMGEKLFF
. | TRBJ2-3 | TRBV27 | TRBD2 | TGTGCCAGCAGACTAGCGGGTAGCACAGATACGCAGTATTTT | CASRLAGSTDTQYF
. | TRBJ1-2 | TRBV28 | . | TGTGCCAGCATCTCTCGGGGGGACTATGGCTACACCTTC | CASISRGDYGYTF
once | TRBJ2-5 | TRBV5-1 | TRBD2 | TGCGCCAGCTCCCGGGAGGGGTTTGAGACCCAGTACTTC | CASSREGFETQYF
. | TRBJ1-5 | TRBV28 | . | TGTGCCAGCAGTAAACGACAGTCGAGCAATCAGCCCCAGCATTTT | CASSKRQSSNQPQHF
. | TRBJ1-1 | TRBV12-3/TRBV12-4 | . | TGTGCCAGCAGGGAGGGGAACACTGAAGCTTTCTTT | CASREGNTEAFF
. | TRBJ1-6 | TRBV14 | TRBD1 | TGTGCCAGCAGCCAGGACAGGGTGGGCAATTCACCCCTCCACTTT | CASSQDRVGNSPLHF
once | TRBJ2-7 | TRBV4-3 | . | TGCGCCAGCAGCCAAGTCGGGGGCTACGAGCAGTACTTC | CASSQVGGYEQYF
. | TRBJ1-5 | TRBV2 | TRBD1 | TGTGCCAGCAGTGCGGGGGCAGGGGGCAGCAATCAGCCCCAGCATTTT | CASSAGAGGSNQPQHF
. | TRBJ2-7 | TRBV5-5 | . | TGTGCCAGCAGCCAAGGGACAACGCTAAAACGATACGAGCAGTACTTC | CASSQGTTLKRYEQYF
. | TRBJ2-7 | TRBV9 | TRBD1 | TGTGCCAGCAGCGCCCGAAGGGACAGGGATTTCTACGAGCAGTACTTC | CASSARRDRDFYEQYF
once | TRBJ2-7 | TRBV9 | . | TGTGCCAGCAGCGCCCTAGACCGCTCCTACGAGCAGTACTTC | CASSALDRSYEQYF
. | TRBJ1-5 | TRBV10-1 | TRBD1 | TGCGCCAGCAGGAAATTACAGGGGATAAGTAGCAATCAGCCCCAGCATTTT | CASRKLQGISSNQPQHF
. | TRBJ1-1 | TRBV3-1/TRBV3-2 | . | TGTGCCAGCAGCCAGGGGGCGAACACTGAAGCTTTCTTT | CASSQGANTEAFF
. | TRBJ2-1 | TRBV5-5 | . | TGTACCAGCAGCCTCTACCAGGCCGCCCACAATGAGCAGTTCTTC | CTSSLYQAAHNEQFF
. | TRBJ1-5 | TRBV13 | . | TGTGCCAGCAGCCTCGGGCAGGGTAGCAATCAGCCCCAGCATTTT | CASSLGQGSNQPQHF
. | TRBJ2-4 | TRBV30 | . | TGTGCCTGGAGGGTCCCCGGGGCCAAAAACATTCAGTACTTC | CAWRVPGAKNIQYF
once | TRBJ2-2 | TRBV4-1 | TRBD2 | TGCGCCAGCAGCCAGGGAAGGGGGACTAGCGGGAGTTTCGAGGAGCTGTTTTTT | CASSQGRGTSGSFEELFF
. | TRBJ1-1 | TRBV7-8 | . | TGTGCCAGCAGAATGACAGCTAACACTGAAGCTTTCTTT | CASRMTANTEAFF
. | TRBJ1-5 | TRBV18 | . | TGTGCCAGCTCACCACTTGGTAGTAGCAATCAGCCCCAGCATTTT | CASSPLGSSNQPQHF
. | TRBJ1-6 | TRBV27 | TRBD1 | TGTGCCAGCAGTTCGACAGGGGGGGTTTCACCCCTCCACTTT | CASSSTGGVSPLHF
few | TRBJ1-1 | TRBV29-1 | . | TGCAGCGTTGAGCGGGCCCTCAACACTGAAGCTTTCTTT | CSVERALNTEAFF
. | TRBJ1-6 | TRBV4-1 | TRBD1 | TGCGCCAGCAGCCAACTTCCCGGGACAGGGAATTCACCCCTCCACTTT | CASSQLPGTGNSPLHF
. | TRBJ2-5 | TRBV20-1 | . | TGCAGTGCTAGTCGGCTAGCGAGAGAGACCCAGTACTTC | CSASRLARETQYF
. | TRBJ1-2 | TRBV19 | TRBD1 | TGTGCCAGTAGTGCCGGACAGGGCAGCTATGGCTACACCTTC | CASSAGQGSYGYTF
once | TRBJ1-2 | TRBV4-3 | . | TGCGCCAGCAGCCAAGGAGCACGGGGGGTACGGGGCTATGGCTACACCTTC | CASSQGARGVRGYGYTF
. | TRBJ1-5 | TRBV6-2/TRBV6-3 | TRBD1 | TGTGCCAGCAGTTACCCGACAGGGAGTGCTCAGCCCCAGCATTTT | CASSYPTGSAQPQHF
. | TRBJ2-7 | TRBV6-4 | . | TGTGCCAGCTCCCTTCAGTACGAGCAGTACTTC | CASSLQYEQYF
. | TRBJ2-5 | TRBV9 | TRBD2 | TGTGCCAGCAGCGTAAAACCAGCGGGGGGGAGTGAGACCCAGTACTTC | CASSVKPAGGSETQYF
. | TRBJ2-1 | TRBV5-1 | TRBD2 | TGCGCCAGCAGCTTATTACAAACTAGCGGGGGTTACAATGAGCAGTTCTTC | CASSLLQTSGGYNEQFF
. | TRBJ1-1 | TRBV3-1/TRBV3-2 | . | TGTGCCAGCAGGTACAGGGCCATGAACACTGAAGCTTTCTTT | CASRYRAMNTEAFF
. | TRBJ1-6 | TRBV27 | . | TGTGCCAGCAGGTCCCTGACAGAAAATTCACCCCTCCACTTT | CASRSLTENSPLHF
. | TRBJ2-7 | TRBV7-2 | TRBD2 | TGTGCCAGCAGCGTTAGCGGGGGGGACTACGAGCAGTACTTC | CASSVSGGDYEQYF
few | TRBJ1-6 | TRBV6-5 | . | TGTGCCAGCAGCGGACAGACCAATTCACCCCTCCACTTT | CASSGQTNSPLHF
. | TRBJ2-1 | TRBV5-4 | . | TGTGCCAGCAGCTCTGGGGGAGGCCATTCCTACAATGAGCAGTTCTTC | CASSSGGGHSYNEQFF
. | TRBJ2-2 | TRBV7-2 | TRBD2 | TGTGCCAGCAGCGCGTCTAGCGGGAGGGGGGAGCTGTTTTTT | CASSASSGRGELFF
. | TRBJ1-1 | TRBV7-3 | . | TGTGCCAGCAGCTTAATGGCAGGTGTGAACACTGAAGCTTTCTTT | CASSLMAGVNTEAFF
. | TRBJ2-3 | TRBV7-6 | TRBD2 | TGTGCCAGCAGCCTATTAGCGGGAAGCACAGATACGCAGTATTTT | CASSLLAGSTDTQYF
. | TRBJ2-5 | TRBV28 | . | TGTGCCAGCAGCACGCCCTGGGAAAGGGGCTCGGAGACCCAGTACTTC | CASSTPWERGSETQYF
. | TRBJ1-4 | TRBV7-8 | . | TGTGCCAGCAGCTTAGCTGGAGGGCTTAATGAAAAACTGTTTTTT | CASSLAGGLNEKLFF
. | TRBJ2-3 | TRBV7-2 | . | TGTGCCAGCAGCTTAGTTAACACAGATACGCAGTATTTT | CASSLVNTDTQYF
. | TRBJ1-5 | TRBV6-2/TRBV6-3 | . | TGTGCCAGCAGTTACGGTGGGACATACAATCAGCCCCAGCATTTT | CASSYGGTYNQPQHF
. | TRBJ2-7 | TRBV7-2 | . | TGTGCCAGCAGCTTAGGACTAATCCCCTACGAGCAGTACTTC | CASSLGLIPYEQYF
. | TRBJ1-1 | TRBV2 | . | TGTGCCAGCAGTGAAAGGGATAGCGCTGAAGCTTTCTTT | CASSERDSAEAFF
. | TRBJ1-1 | TRBV12-5 | TRBD1 | TGTGCTAGTGGTCCGGACAGGGGGAACACTGAAGCTTTCTTT | CASGPDRGNTEAFF
. | TRBJ2-5 | TRBV2 | TRBD1 | TGTGCCAGCAGCCGGGACAGCGGACAAGAGACCCAGTACTTC | CASSRDSGQETQYF
. | TRBJ2-6 | TRBV9 | TRBD2 | TGTGCCAGCAGCCCCCGACTAGCTGGGGCTGGGGCCAACGTCCTGACTTTC | CASSPRLAGAGANVLTF
few | TRBJ2-3 | TRBV20-1 | . | TGCAGTGCTAGTCACTACCTAGATACGCAGTATTTT | CSASHYLDTQYF
once | TRBJ2-1 | TRBV4-3 | . | TGCGCCAGCAGCCAAGATCGCCAGTACAATGAGCAGTTCTTC | CASSQDRQYNEQFF
. | TRBJ2-1 | TRBV14 | TRBD1 | TGTGCCAGCAGCCGACGGGACAGGGAACTCAATGAGCAGTTCTTC | CASSRRDRELNEQFF